These T cell receptor beta chains were read from a single sample in a study of T cell responses to AZD1222 COVID-19 vaccine. TCRdb's table, derived via immunoSEQ multiplex PCR, lists solely in-frame clones and lacks some. The sample consists of over 150,000 clones, roughly 87% of them appearing once. The sequenced sample was peripheral blood, obtained on day 0 of AZD1222 vaccination. The receptors derive from an adult in good health. Each CDR3 is given with its conserved first and last residue. Size values are once, few and many counts, or a class for expanded clones, and some rows have none.

V	size	J	length	CDR3
TRBV30	NA	TRBJ1-2	11	CAWTKVGGYTF
TRBV7-3	few	TRBJ2-1	16	CASSLRDRGSYNEQFF
TRBV3-1/TRBV3-2	NA	TRBJ2-3	12	CASSQVENTQYF
TRBV7-9	NA	TRBJ2-2	17	CASSAIAGGPNTGELFF
TRBV19	NA	TRBJ2-5	13	CASSIQGVETQYF
TRBV18	NA	TRBJ2-2	15	CASSQTRGEAGELFF
TRBV6-5	few	TRBJ1-3	14	CASSKTGTGNTIYF
TRBV5-1	NA	TRBJ2-3	17	CASSSRAGTMRADTQYF
TRBV18	NA	TRBJ2-3	15	CASSPLRASPDTQYF
TRBV28	NA	TRBJ2-3	14	CASSQGQRTDTQYF
TRBV24-1	NA	TRBJ1-4	16	CATRRDKFATNEKLFF